The clone carrying this T cell receptor (beta chain) has only a few counts. The antigen remains unidentified. V dropped 0 bases and J dropped 2 bases, with 18 bases sitting between them. The CDR3 loop spans 18 amino acids. Germline CDR1 is MNHEY and CDR2 is SVGEGT. These data are taken from a study of early T cells in non-severe SARS-CoV-2 infection. Study details: Alpha and beta chains were unpaired, from unsorted whole-blood bulk RNA.

The library protocol tagged individual cDNA molecules with unique molecular identifiers. TCRdb analysed the 5' RACE reads with MiXCR anew, one entry per CDR3 protein. The sample yields about 55,000 distinct CDR3 sequences, roughly 8.2% seen once. Study observations and caveats: Clonotype matching in VDJdb favored anti-spike CD8 responses and did not capture private and CD4 specificities.

This sequence was found in an adult who was a healthcare worker with PCR-confirmed SARS-CoV-2 infection or an uninfected control (not recorded which). The rearrangement uses TRBV6-2 or TRBV6-3 and TRBJ2-3; a possible D gene is TRBD2 (5 bases). Material for sequencing was whole blood. CDR3 residues: CASSYSPLGGPITDTQYF. For the CDR3, the DNA is TGTGCCAGCAGTTACTCCCCGTTGGGCGGGCCGATCACAGATACGCAGTATTTT.